The sample holds one count of the clone carrying this TCR beta chain. The sample is drawn from a study of blood T cell repertoires in COVID-19. Turning to the study itself: Material from acute and convalescent COVID-19 was sourced from the United States, Italy and Spain.

The germline V gene encodes CDR1 MGHRA and CDR2 YSYEKL. The CDR3 has 15 residues. The V end was cut by 4 bases, the J end by 4 bases, with 14 bases between. Generated by immunoSEQ multiplex PCR, the TCRdb table keeps only in-frame clones and is missing some. The sample shows around 180,000 clones, under 85% of them seen only once. Sequencing was carried out using PBMCs or T cells enriched from blood (not recorded which). This sequence joins TRBV4-1 and TRBJ1-5; D remains ambiguous. This TCR was recovered from a man aged 50-59 years who had recovered from COVID-19. CDR3 in amino acids: CASSPGGEGNQPQHF. CDR3 DNA: TGCGCCAGCAGCCCCGGCGGGGAGGGTAATCAGCCCCAGCATTTT.